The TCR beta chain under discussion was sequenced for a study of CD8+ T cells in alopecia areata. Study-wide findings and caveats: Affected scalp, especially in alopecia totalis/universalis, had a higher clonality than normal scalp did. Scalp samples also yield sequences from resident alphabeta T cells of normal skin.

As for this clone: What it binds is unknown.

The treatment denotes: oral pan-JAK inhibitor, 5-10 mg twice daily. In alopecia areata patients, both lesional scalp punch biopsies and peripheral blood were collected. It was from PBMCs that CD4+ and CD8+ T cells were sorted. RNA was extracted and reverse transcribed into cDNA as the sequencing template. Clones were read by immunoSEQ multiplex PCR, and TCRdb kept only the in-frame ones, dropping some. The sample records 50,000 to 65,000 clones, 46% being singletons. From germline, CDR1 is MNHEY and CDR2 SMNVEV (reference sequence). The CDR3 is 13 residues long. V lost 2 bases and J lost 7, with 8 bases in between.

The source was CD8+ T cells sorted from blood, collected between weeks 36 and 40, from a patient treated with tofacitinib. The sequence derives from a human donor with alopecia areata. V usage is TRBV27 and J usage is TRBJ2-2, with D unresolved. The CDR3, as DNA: TGTGCCAGCAGTTTAGAGTTCAGCGGGGAGCTGTTTTTT. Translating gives CASSLEFSGELFF.